The clone carrying this T cell receptor beta chain has only a few counts. TCRdb passed the 5' RACE reads through MiXCR, listing each CDR3 protein once. Of 1.5 million to 2 million distinct CDR3 sequences in the sample, around 33% were seen once. The data stem from a study of identical twins. The CDR3 totals 18 residues. CDR1 is MNHNS and CDR2 is SASEGT in the germline V gene. Trimming removed 8 bases from V and 3 bases from J; junction bases left unmatched: 18. The sequenced sample was cord blood. The rearrangement uses TRBV6-1 and TRBJ2-1, with 8 bases lining up with TRBD2. This receptor was obtained from a newborn girl in good health. The CDR3 spells CASSPRLAGTPLYNEQFF. Written as DNA, the CDR3 is TGTGCCAGCTCGCCGCGGCTAGCGGGTACCCCTCTCTACAATGAGCAGTTCTTC.